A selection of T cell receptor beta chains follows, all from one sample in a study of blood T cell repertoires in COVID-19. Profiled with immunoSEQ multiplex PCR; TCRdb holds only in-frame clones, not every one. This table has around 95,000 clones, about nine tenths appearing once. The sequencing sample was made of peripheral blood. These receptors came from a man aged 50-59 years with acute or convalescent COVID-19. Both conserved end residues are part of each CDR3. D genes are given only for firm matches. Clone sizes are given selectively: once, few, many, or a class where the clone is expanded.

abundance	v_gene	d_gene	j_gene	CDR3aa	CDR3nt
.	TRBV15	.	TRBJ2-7	CATSRAGQGNYEQYF	TGTGCCACCAGCAGAGCGGGACAAGGCAACTACGAGCAGTACTTC
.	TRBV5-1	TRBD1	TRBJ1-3	CASSLGQGDGNTIYF	TGCGCCAGCAGCCTGGGACAGGGGGACGGAAACACCATATATTTT
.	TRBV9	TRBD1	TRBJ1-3	CASSAQQGVPYTIYF	TGTGCCAGCAGCGCCCAACAGGGGGTGCCTTACACCATATATTTT
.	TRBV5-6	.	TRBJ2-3	CASSLTSTDTQYF	TGTGCCAGCAGCTTGACTAGCACAGATACGCAGTATTTT
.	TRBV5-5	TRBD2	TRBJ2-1	CASSSGLGAYNEQFF	TGTGCCAGCAGCTCGGGACTAGGGGCCTACAATGAGCAGTTCTTC
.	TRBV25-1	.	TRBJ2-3	CASSLALSTDTQYF	TGTGCCAGCAGTCTAGCGCTTAGCACAGATACGCAGTATTTT
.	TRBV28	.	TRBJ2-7	CASSPKYEQYF	TGTGCCAGCAGCCCAAAATACGAGCAGTACTTC
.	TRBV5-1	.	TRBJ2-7	CASRYAGGAEQYF	TGCGCCAGCAGGTACGCGGGCGGGGCCGAGCAGTACTTC
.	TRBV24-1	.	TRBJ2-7	CATSDYSGKQYF	TGTGCCACCAGTGATTACTCGGGGAAGCAGTACTTC
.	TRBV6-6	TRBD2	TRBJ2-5	CASSPRLAGGPGETQYF	TGTGCCAGCAGTCCCCGACTAGCGGGAGGGCCGGGAGAGACCCAGTACTTC
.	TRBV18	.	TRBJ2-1	CASSPGLYNEQFF	TGTGCCAGCTCGCCGGGACTCTACAATGAGCAGTTCTTC
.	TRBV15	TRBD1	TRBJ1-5	CATSRDGGTGGRGNQPQHF	TGTGCCACCAGCAGAGATGGTGGGACAGGGGGCAGGGGCAATCAGCCCCAGCATTTT
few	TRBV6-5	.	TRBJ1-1	CASNPTENTEAFF	TGTGCCAGCAATCCTACCGAGAACACTGAAGCTTTCTTT
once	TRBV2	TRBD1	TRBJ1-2	CASKSGTGSFGYTF	TGTGCCAGCAAGTCCGGGACAGGGTCTTTTGGCTACACCTTC
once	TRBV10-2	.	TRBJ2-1	CASSESVPVPYNEQFF	TGCGCCAGCAGTGAGTCGGTACCGGTACCCTACAATGAGCAGTTCTTC
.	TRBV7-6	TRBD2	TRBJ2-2	CASSLRTSGGELFF	TGTGCCAGCAGCTTAAGGACTAGCGGCGGGGAGCTGTTTTTT
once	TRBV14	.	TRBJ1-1	CASSQVRGSTEAFF	TGTGCCAGCAGCCAAGTTCGGGGTTCCACTGAAGCTTTCTTT
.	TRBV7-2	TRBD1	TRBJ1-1	CASSEGTGKAFF	TGTGCCAGCAGCGAAGGGACAGGCAAAGCTTTCTTT
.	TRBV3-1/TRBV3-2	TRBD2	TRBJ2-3	CASSPTGAGFTDTQYF	TGTGCCAGCAGCCCCACGGGAGCGGGATTCACAGATACGCAGTATTTT
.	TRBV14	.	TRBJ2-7	CASSGWQSSYEQYF	TGTGCCAGCTCGGGTTGGCAGAGCTCCTACGAGCAGTACTTC
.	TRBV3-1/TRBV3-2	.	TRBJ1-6	CASSQHGYSRYSPLHF	TGTGCCAGCAGCCAACACGGCTACAGTCGGTATTCACCCCTCCACTTT
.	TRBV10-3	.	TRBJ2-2	CAISEFGGRDTGELFF	TGTGCCATCAGTGAATTCGGGGGGCGGGACACCGGGGAGCTGTTTTTT
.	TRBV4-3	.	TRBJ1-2	CASSQDEADYGYTF	TGCGCCAGCAGCCAAGATGAGGCGGACTATGGCTACACCTTC
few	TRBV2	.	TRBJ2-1	CASSGERMYNEQFF	TGTGCCAGCTCGGGGGAGCGGATGTACAATGAGCAGTTCTTC
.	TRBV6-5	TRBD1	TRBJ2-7	CASSSGGPYEQYF	TGTGCCAGCAGTTCAGGGGGCCCCTACGAGCAGTACTTC
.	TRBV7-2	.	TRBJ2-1	CASSLEARAGEQFF	TGTGCCAGCAGCTTAGAGGCCCGAGCCGGGGAGCAGTTCTTC
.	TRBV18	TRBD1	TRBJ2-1	CASSLGQGAYEQFF	TGTGCCAGCTCACTTGGACAGGGGGCGTATGAGCAGTTCTTC
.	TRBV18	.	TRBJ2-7	CASSPVGTSYEQYF	TGTGCCAGCTCACCAGTGGGGACATCCTACGAGCAGTACTTC
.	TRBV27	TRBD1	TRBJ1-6	CASSPPSLTGQRVSPLHF	TGTGCCAGCAGTCCGCCCTCATTGACAGGGCAGAGGGTTTCACCCCTCCACTTT
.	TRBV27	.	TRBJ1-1	CASTPDRNTEAFF	TGTGCCAGCACCCCGGACAGGAACACTGAAGCTTTCTTT
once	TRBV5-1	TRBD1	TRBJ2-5	CASSTRDRGIGETQYF	TGCGCCAGCAGCACTAGAGACAGGGGGATCGGAGAGACCCAGTACTTC
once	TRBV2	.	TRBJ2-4	CASFSPGLAKNIQYF	TGTGCCAGCTTCTCGCCGGGGTTAGCCAAAAACATTCAGTACTTC
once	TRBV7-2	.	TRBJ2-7	CASSLGSFGGPLF	TGTGCCAGCAGCTTAGGGTCGTTCGGGGGGCCCCTCTTC
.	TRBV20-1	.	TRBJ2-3	CSGAHTDTQYF	TGCAGCGGAGCGCACACAGATACGCAGTATTTT
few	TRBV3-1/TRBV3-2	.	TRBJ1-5	CASSQDLPGSNQPQHF	TGTGCCAGCAGCCAAGACTTACCGGGAAGCAATCAGCCCCAGCATTTT
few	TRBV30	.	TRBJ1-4	CAGAEEKLFF	TGTGCCGGAGCGGAGGAAAAACTGTTTTTT
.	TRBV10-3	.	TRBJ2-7	CAISAQGYEQYF	TGTGCCATCAGTGCCCAGGGCTACGAGCAGTACTTC
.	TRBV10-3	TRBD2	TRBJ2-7	CAISERSGGPPYEQYF	TGTGCCATCAGTGAACGGTCGGGAGGGCCCCCCTACGAGCAGTACTTC
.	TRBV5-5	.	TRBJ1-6	CASSFGLLSPLHF	TGTGCCAGCAGCTTTGGTCTCTTGAGTCCCCTCCACTTT
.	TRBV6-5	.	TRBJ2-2	CASSYIAAGELFF	TGTGCCAGCAGTTACATTGCAGCCGGGGAGCTGTTTTTT
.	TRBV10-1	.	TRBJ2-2	CASSSRLWGELFF	TGCGCCAGCAGCTCCCGGTTGTGGGGGGAGCTGTTTTTT
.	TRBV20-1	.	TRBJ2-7	CSASREADEQYF	TGCAGTGCTAGTAGGGAGGCCGACGAGCAGTACTTC
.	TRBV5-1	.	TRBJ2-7	CASSLGEGPYEQYF	TGCGCCAGCAGCTTGGGAGAGGGCCCCTACGAGCAGTACTTC
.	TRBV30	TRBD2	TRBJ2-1	CAWGGLAGLLRGSDEQFF	TGTGCCTGGGGGGGACTAGCGGGACTCCTCCGCGGTTCCGATGAGCAGTTCTTC
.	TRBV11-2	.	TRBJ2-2	CASSWRGPAELFF	TGTGCCAGCAGCTGGCGGGGCCCGGCCGAGCTGTTTTTT
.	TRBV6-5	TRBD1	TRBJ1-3	CASRQGHGNTIYF	TGTGCCAGCAGACAGGGGCATGGAAACACCATATATTTT
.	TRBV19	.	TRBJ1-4	CASSMSAATNEKLFF	TGTGCCAGTAGTATGTCTGCAGCAACTAATGAAAAACTGTTTTTT
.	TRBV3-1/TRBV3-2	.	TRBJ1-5	CASSRGHSNQPQHF	TGTGCCAGCAGCCGAGGGCATAGCAATCAGCCCCAGCATTTT
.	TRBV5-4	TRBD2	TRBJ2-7	CASSPVIGTRHEQYF	TGTGCCAGCAGTCCGGTAATCGGGACTAGACACGAGCAGTACTTC
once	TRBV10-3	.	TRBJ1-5	CAISAQGNQPQHF	TGTGCCATCAGTGCTCAGGGAAATCAGCCCCAGCATTTT
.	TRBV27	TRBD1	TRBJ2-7	CASTSRQGRGEQYF	TGTGCCAGCACCTCCCGACAGGGACGGGGCGAGCAGTACTTC
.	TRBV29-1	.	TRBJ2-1	CSVGGDSYNEQFF	TGCAGCGTTGGCGGGGACTCCTACAATGAGCAGTTCTTC
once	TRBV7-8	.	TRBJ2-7	CASSLVTGAYEQYF	TGTGCCAGCAGCCTCGTGACGGGAGCCTACGAGCAGTACTTC
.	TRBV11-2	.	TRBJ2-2	CASSFRPRAPGELFF	TGTGCCAGCAGCTTTCGTCCGAGGGCTCCCGGGGAGCTGTTTTTT